This TCR beta chain was recovered during a study of blood T cell repertoires in COVID-19. TCRdb's copy holds only in-frame clones and misses some; the assay was immunoSEQ multiplex PCR. The data show 200,000 to 300,000 clones, roughly 82% seen once. After removal of 2 bases from V and 4 bases from J, the junction contained 10 bases not matched to a gene. Germline loops: CDR1 SGHRS, CDR2 YFSETQ. The CDR3 is made up of 17 amino acids. Sequencing was done on a sample of peripheral blood. This TCR was sampled from an elderly woman with COVID-19, enrolled during active disease. This chain uses TRBV5-1 with TRBJ2-2; 8 nucleotides agree with TRBD1. The CDR3 sequence is CASSFWTGTRVTGELFF. The CDR3, as DNA: TGCGCCAGCAGCTTCTGGACAGGGACAAGGGTCACCGGGGAGCTGTTTTTT.